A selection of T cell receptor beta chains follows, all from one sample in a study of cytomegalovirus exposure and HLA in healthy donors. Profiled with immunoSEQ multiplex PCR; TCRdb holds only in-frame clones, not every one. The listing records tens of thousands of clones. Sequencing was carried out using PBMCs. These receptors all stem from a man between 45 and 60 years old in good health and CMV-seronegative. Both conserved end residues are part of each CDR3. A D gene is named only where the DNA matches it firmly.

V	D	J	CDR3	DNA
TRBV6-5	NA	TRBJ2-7	CASSYQGVHEQYF	TGTGCCAGCAGTTACCAGGGTGTCCACGAGCAGTACTTC
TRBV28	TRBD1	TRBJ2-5	CASTTGGETQYF	TGTGCCAGCACGACAGGGGGAGAGACCCAGTACTTC
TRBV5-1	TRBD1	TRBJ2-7	CASSPWTGSYEQYF	TGCGCCAGCAGCCCCTGGACAGGGTCCTACGAGCAGTACTTC
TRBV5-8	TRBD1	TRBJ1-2	CASSFIGQDGYTF	TGTGCCAGCAGCTTTATCGGACAGGATGGCTACACCTTC
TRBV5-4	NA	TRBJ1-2	CASSLNRETTGGYTF	TGTGCCAGCAGTCTGAACAGGGAAACGACTGGGGGCTACACCTTC
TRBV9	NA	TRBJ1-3	CASSVDVGDTGNTIYF	TGTGCCAGCAGCGTAGATGTGGGGGACACTGGAAACACCATATATTTT
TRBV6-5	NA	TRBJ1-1	CASSIVNREAFF	TGTGCCAGCAGTATCGTAAACAGAGAAGCTTTCTTT
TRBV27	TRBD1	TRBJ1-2	CASSIWTGSYGYTF	TGTGCCAGCAGTATTTGGACAGGTAGTTATGGCTACACCTTC
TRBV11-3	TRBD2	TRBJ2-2	CASSLERGDTGELFF	TGTGCCAGCAGCTTAGAGCGGGGGGACACCGGGGAGCTGTTTTTT
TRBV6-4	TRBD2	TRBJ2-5	CASSVRTGGRETQYF	TGTGCCAGCAGTGTCCGTACGGGGGGGCGAGAGACCCAGTACTTC
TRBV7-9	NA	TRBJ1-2	CASSFALDGYTF	TGTGCCAGCAGCTTTGCCCTAGATGGCTACACCTTC
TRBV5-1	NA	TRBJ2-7	CASSLVPGYEQYF	TGCGCCAGCAGCTTGGTTCCGGGCTACGAGCAGTACTTC
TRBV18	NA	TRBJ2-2	CASSPPGSSAGELFF	TGTGCCAGCTCACCCCCGGGATCCAGCGCCGGGGAGCTGTTTTTT
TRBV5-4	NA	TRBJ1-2	CASSFFSGPSGGYGYTF	TGTGCCAGCAGCTTCTTTAGTGGACCCTCGGGGGGCTATGGCTACACCTTC
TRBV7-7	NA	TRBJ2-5	CASSSYRGAEVKETQYF	TGTGCTAGCAGCTCTTATCGGGGGGCTGAAGTTAAAGAGACCCAGTACTTC
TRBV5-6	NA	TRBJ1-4	CASSLGQGGGKLFF	TGTGCCAGCAGCTTGGGGCAGGGAGGCGGAAAACTGTTTTTT
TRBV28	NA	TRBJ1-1	CASRSGDSLTEAFF	TGTGCCAGCAGGTCGGGCGACAGCCTCACTGAAGCTTTCTTT
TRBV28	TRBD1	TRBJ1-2	CASSPRTGGGYGYTF	TGTGCCAGCAGTCCCCGGACAGGGGGCGGGTATGGCTACACCTTC
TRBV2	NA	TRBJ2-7	CASKQSYEQYF	TGTGCCAGCAAACAGTCCTACGAGCAGTACTTC
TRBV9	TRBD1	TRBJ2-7	CASSGRDRSNEQYF	TGTGCCAGCAGCGGCCGGGACAGGTCCAACGAGCAGTACTTC
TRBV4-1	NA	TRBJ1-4	CASSQTPKGAAATNEKLFF	TGCGCCAGCAGCCAAACCCCCAAAGGGGCAGCAGCAACTAATGAAAAACTGTTTTTT
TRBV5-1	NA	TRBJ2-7	CASSLVISSRPYEQYF	TGCGCCAGCAGCTTGGTAATATCTAGCCGACCGTACGAGCAGTACTTC
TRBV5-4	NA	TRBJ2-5	CASSSGTLTGETQYF	TGTGCCAGCAGTTCCGGGACTCTCACAGGAGAGACCCAGTACTTC
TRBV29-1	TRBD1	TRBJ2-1	CSVQGVVDNEQFF	TGCAGCGTACAGGGGGTAGTGGACAATGAGCAGTTCTTC
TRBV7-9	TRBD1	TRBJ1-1	CASSLGGTGMNTEAFF	TGTGCCAGCAGCTTAGGGGGGACAGGGATGAACACTGAAGCTTTCTTT
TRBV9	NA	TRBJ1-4	CASSASPSGAQPEKLFF	TGTGCCAGCAGCGCTTCTCCTTCAGGGGCCCAACCTGAAAAACTGTTTTTT
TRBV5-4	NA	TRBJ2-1	CASSSYNEQFF	TGTGCCAGCAGCTCTTACAATGAGCAGTTCTTC
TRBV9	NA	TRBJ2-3	CASSVGLSTDTQYF	TGTGCCAGCAGCGTAGGTCTCAGCACAGATACGCAGTATTTT
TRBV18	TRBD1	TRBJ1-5	CASSPNRDSHQPQHF	TGCGCCAGCTCACCTAACCGGGACAGTCATCAGCCCCAGCATTTT
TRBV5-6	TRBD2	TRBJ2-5	CASSLGGGRETQYF	TGTGCCAGCAGCTTGGGGGGGGGACGGGAGACCCAGTACTTC
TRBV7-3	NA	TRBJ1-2	CASSLGLTSNYTF	TGTGCCAGCAGCTTAGGCCTCACCTCAAACTACACCTTC
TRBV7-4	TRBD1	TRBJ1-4	CASSLGETGYYEKLFF	TGTGCCAGCAGCTTAGGGGAGACAGGGTATTACGAAAAACTGTTTTTT
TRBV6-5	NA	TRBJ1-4	CASSYSVASVPEKLFF	TGTGCCAGCAGTTACAGTGTTGCTTCGGTTCCTGAAAAACTGTTTTTT
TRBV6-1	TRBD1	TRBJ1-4	CASTFDRGGEKLFF	TGTGCCAGCACCTTTGACAGGGGAGGAGAAAAACTGTTTTTT
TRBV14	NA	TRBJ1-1	CASSQLGNTEAFF	TGTGCCAGCAGCCAACTAGGGAACACTGAAGCTTTCTTT
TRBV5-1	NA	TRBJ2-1	CASSLALAPRGKQFF	TGCGCCAGCAGCTTGGCCCTAGCTCCCCGGGGTAAGCAGTTCTTC
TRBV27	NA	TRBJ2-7	CASSRQDVSVEQYF	TGTGCCAGCAGTCGACAGGACGTCTCGGTTGAGCAGTACTTC
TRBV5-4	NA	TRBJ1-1	CASSRRPAALNGEAFF	TGTGCCAGCAGCCGACGTCCCGCGGCTTTAAATGGTGAAGCTTTCTTT
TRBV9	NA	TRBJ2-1	CASSVFLGGNEQFF	TGTGCCAGCAGCGTATTCCTCGGAGGTAATGAGCAGTTCTTC
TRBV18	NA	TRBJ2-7	CASSPRYGVDEQYF	TGTGCCAGCTCACCACGATACGGGGTTGACGAGCAGTACTTC
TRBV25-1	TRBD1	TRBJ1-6	CASSEWTGVPNSPLHF	TGTGCCAGCAGTGAATGGACAGGAGTCCCAAATTCACCCCTCCACTTT
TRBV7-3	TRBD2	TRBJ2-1	CASSWTSGGENDNEQFF	TGTGCCAGCAGCTGGACTAGCGGGGGAGAAAACGACAATGAGCAGTTCTTC
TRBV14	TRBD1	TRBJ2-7	CASSLSGQGAYEQYF	TGTGCCAGCAGCCTATCCGGACAGGGGGCCTACGAGCAGTACTTC
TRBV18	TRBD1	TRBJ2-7	CASSGQGQAEQYF	TGTGCCAGCTCAGGACAGGGTCAGGCCGAGCAGTACTTC
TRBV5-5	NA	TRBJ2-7	CASSFNRVLSSYEQYF	TGTGCCAGCAGCTTTAACAGGGTTCTGAGCTCCTACGAGCAGTACTTC
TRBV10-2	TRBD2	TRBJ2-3	CASSDLTSGGADTQYF	TGCGCCAGCAGTGACTTGACTAGCGGGGGTGCAGATACGCAGTATTTT
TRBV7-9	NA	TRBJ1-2	CASSRGDYGYTF	TGTGCCAGCAGCAGGGGTGACTATGGCTACACCTTC
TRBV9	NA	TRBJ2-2	CASSAYRWGRIVAGELFF	TGTGCCAGCAGCGCTTACCGGTGGGGGAGGATTGTTGCCGGGGAGCTGTTTTTT
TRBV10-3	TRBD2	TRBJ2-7	CAISDLGSGGKQYF	TGTGCCATCAGTGATCTAGGTAGCGGGGGTAAGCAGTACTTC
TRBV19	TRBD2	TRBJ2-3	CASMKVAGVTDTQYF	TGTGCCAGTATGAAGGTAGCGGGGGTGACAGATACGCAGTATTTT
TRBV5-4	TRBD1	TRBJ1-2	CASSGGDRAYGYTF	TGTGCCAGCAGCGGGGGGGACAGGGCCTATGGCTACACCTTC
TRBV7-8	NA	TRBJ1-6	CASSLAPTGNNSPLHF	TGTGCCAGCAGCTTAGCCCCTACAGGGAACAATTCACCCCTCCACTTT
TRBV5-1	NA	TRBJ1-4	CASSLDPEGGEKLFF	TGCGCCAGCAGCTTGGATCCGGAAGGGGGTGAAAAACTGTTTTTT
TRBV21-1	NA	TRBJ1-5	CASSNANTGNSSHPDQPQHF	TGTGCCAGCAGCAACGCGAATACAGGGAATTCTTCACATCCCGATCAGCCCCAGCATTTT
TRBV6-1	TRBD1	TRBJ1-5	CASSSRDSYLEPQHF	TGTGCCAGCAGTAGCCGGGACAGCTATTTAGAGCCCCAGCATTTT